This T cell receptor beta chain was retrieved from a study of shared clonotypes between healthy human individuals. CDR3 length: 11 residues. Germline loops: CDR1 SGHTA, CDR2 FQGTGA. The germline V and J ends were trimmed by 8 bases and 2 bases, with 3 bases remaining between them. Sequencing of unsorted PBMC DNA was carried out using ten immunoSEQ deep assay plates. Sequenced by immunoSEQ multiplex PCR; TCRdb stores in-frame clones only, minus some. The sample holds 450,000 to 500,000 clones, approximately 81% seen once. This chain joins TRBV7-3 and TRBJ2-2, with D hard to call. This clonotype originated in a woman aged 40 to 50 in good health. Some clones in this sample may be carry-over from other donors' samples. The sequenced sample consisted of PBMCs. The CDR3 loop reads CASANTGELFF. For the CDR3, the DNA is TGTGCCAGCGCTAACACCGGGGAGCTGTTTTTT.